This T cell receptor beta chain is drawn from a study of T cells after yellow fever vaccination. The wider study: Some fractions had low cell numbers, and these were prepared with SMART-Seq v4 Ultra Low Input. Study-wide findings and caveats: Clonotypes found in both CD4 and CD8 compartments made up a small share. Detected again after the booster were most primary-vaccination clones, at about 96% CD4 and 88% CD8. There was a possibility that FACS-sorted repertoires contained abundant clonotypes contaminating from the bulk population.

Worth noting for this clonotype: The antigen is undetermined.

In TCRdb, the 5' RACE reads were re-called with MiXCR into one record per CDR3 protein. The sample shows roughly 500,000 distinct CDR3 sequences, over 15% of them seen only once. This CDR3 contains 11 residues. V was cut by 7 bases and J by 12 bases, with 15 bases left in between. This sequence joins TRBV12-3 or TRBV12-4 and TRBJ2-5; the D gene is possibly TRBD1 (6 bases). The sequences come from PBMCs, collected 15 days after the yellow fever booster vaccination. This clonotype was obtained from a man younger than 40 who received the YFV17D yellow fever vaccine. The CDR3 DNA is TGTGCCAGCATGGAATTAGGGACAAAGTACTTC. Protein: CASMELGTKYF.